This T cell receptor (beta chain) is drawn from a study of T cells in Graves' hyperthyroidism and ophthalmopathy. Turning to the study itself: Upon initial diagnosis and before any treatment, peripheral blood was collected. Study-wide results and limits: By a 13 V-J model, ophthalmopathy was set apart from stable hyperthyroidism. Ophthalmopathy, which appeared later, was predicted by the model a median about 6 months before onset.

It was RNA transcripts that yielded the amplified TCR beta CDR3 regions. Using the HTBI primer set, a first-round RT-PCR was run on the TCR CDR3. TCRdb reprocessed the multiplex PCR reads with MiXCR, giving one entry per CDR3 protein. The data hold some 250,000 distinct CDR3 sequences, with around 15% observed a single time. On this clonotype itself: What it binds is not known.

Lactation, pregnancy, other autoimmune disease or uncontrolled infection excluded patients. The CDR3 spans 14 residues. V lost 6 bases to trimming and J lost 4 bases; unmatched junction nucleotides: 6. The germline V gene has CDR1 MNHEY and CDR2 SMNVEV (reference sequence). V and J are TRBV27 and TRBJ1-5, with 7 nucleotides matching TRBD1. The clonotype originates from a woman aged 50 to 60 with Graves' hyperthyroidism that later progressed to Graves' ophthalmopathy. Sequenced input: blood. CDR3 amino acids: CASSSQGVNQPQHF. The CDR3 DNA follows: TGTGCCAGCAGCTCTCAGGGGGTTAATCAGCCCCAGCATTTT.